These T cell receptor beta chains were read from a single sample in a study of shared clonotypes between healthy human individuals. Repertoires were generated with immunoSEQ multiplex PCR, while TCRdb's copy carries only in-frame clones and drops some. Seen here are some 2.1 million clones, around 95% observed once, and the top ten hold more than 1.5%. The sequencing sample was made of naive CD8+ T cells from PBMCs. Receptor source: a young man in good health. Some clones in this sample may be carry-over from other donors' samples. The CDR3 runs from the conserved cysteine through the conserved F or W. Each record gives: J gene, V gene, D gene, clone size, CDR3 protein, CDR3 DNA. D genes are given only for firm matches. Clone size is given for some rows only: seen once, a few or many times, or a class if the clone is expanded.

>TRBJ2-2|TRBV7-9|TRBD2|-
CASRGGLAGSNTGELFF
TGTGCCAGCAGAGGGGGGCTAGCGGGATCGAACACCGGGGAGCTGTTTTTT
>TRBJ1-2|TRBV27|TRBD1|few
CASSPGQGSGYGYTF
TGTGCCAGCAGTCCCGGACAGGGCTCAGGCTATGGCTACACCTTC
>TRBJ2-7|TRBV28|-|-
CASSLDSGTGLYEQYF
TGTGCCAGCAGTTTAGATTCCGGGACGGGACTCTACGAGCAGTACTTC
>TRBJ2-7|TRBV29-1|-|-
CSVEVGLRRYEQYF
TGCAGCGTTGAGGTGGGACTTCGCCGGTACGAGCAGTACTTC
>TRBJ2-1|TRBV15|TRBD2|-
CATSLSGRSSYNEQFF
TGTGCCACCAGCCTTAGCGGGAGGAGCTCCTACAATGAGCAGTTCTTC
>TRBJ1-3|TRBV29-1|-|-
CSVESSGNTIYF
TGCAGCGTTGAAAGCTCTGGAAACACCATATATTTT
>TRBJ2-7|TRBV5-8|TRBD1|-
CASRNRGLTYEQYF
TGTGCCAGCAGAAACAGGGGGCTCACCTACGAGCAGTACTTC
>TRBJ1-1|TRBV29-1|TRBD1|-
CSVAGQGGTEAFF
TGCAGCGTTGCTGGACAGGGTGGAACTGAAGCTTTCTTT
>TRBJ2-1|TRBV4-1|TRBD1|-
CASSQDRTGIYNEQFF
TGCGCCAGCAGCCAAGATCGGACAGGGATCTACAATGAGCAGTTCTTC
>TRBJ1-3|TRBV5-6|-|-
CASSLGGGNTIYF
TGTGCCAGCAGCTTGGGAGGGGGAAACACCATATATTTT
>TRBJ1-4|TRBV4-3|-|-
CASSQDRARVPEKLFF
TGCGCCAGCAGCCAAGATCGGGCCAGGGTCCCTGAAAAACTGTTTTTT
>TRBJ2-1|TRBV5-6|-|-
CASSLGRTNEQFF
TGTGCCAGCAGCTTGGGCAGGACGAATGAGCAGTTCTTC
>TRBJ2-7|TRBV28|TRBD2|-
CASSLRLKREWSYEQYF
TGTGCCAGCAGTTTAAGACTTAAGCGGGAGTGGTCCTACGAGCAGTACTTC
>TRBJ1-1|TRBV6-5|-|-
CASSYSTREGEAFF
TGTGCCAGCAGTTACTCAACCCGAGAAGGTGAAGCTTTCTTT
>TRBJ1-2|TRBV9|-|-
CASRPLPGGNYGYTF
TGTGCCAGCAGGCCGCTACCTGGGGGGAACTATGGCTACACCTTC
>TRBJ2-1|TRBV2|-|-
CASLDSDKTYNEQFF
TGTGCCAGCTTAGACTCGGACAAGACCTACAATGAGCAGTTCTTC
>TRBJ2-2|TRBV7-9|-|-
CASSPAGELFF
TGTGCCAGCAGCCCAGCCGGGGAGCTGTTTTTT
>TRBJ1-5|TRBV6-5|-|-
CASRPYGTSNQPQHF
TGTGCCAGCAGACCGTACGGGACCAGCAATCAGCCCCAGCATTTT
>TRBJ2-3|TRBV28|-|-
CASHAEARQYF
TGTGCCAGCCACGCGGAGGCCCGGCAGTATTTT
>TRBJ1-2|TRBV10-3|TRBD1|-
CAITPGTGYGYTF
TGTGCCATCACCCCCGGGACAGGCTATGGCTACACCTTC